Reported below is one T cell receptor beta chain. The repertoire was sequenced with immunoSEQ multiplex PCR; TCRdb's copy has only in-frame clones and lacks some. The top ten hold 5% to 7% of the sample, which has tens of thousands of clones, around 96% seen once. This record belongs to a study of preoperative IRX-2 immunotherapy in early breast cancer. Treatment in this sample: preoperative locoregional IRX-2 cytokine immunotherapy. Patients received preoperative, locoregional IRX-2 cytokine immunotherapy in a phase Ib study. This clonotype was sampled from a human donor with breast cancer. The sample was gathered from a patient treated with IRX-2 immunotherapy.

CDR3 sequence (DNA): TGTGCCACCAGCGACCAGCACGGGGCGGGCGAAAAACTGTTTTTT. Encoded protein: CATSDQHGAGEKLFF. V is TRBV15 and J is TRBJ1-4; possibly TRBD1 for D (5 bases). Per germline, CDR1 LNHNV and CDR2 YYDKDF (reference sequence). This CDR3 has 15 residues. V gave up 5 bases and J gave up 8 bases, with 18 bases separating them.